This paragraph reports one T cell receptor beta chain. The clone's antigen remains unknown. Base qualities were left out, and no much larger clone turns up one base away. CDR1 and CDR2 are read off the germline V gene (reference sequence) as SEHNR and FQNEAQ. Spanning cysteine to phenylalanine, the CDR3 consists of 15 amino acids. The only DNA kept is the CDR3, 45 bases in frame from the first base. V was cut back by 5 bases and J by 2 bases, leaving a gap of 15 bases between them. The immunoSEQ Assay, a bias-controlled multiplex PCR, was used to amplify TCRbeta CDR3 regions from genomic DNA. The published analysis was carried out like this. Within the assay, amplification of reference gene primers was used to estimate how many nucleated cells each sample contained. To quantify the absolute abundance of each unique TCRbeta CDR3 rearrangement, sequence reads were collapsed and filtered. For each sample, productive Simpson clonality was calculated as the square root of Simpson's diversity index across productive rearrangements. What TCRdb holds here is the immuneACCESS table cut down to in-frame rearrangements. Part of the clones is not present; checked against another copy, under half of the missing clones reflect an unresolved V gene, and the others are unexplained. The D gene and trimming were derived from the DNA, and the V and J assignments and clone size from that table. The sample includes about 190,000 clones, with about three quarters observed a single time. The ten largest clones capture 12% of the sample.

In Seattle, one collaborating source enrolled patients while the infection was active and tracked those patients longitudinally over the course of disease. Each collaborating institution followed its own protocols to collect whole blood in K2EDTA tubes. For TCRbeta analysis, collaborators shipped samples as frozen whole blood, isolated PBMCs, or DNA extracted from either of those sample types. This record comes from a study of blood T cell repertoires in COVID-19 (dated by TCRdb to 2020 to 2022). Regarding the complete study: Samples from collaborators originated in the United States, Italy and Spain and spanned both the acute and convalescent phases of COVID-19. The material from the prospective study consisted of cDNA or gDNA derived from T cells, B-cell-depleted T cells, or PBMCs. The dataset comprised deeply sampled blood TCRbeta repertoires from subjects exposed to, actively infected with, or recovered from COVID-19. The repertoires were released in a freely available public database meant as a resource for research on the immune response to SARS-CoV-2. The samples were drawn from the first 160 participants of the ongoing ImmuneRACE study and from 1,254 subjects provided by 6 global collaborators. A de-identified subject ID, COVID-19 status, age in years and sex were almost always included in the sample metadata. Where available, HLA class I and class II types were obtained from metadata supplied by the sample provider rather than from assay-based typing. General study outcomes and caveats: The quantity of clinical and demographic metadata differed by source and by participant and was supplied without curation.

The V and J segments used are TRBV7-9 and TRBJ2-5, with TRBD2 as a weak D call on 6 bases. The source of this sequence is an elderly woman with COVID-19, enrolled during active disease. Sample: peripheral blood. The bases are TGTGCCAGCAGCCCCGCTACTGCGGGACAAGAGACCCAGTACTTC. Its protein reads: CASSPATAGQETQYF.